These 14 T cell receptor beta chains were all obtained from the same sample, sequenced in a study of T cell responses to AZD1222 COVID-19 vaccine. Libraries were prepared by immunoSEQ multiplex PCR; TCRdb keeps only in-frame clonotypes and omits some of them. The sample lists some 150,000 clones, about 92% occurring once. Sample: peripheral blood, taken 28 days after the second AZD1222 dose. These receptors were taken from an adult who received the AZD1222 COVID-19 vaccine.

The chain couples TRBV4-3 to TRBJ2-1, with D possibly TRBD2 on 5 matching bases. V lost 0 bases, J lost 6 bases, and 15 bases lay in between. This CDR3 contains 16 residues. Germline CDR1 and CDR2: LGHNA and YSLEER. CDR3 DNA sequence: TGCGCCAGCAGCCAAGATTCGGCTAGCCGAGTCAATGAGCAGTTCTTC. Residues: CASSQDSASRVNEQFF.

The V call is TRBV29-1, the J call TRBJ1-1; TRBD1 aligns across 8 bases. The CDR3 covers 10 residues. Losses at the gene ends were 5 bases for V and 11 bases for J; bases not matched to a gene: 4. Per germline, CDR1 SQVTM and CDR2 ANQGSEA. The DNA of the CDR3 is TGCAGCGTTTCGACAGGGGCGGCTTTCTTT. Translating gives CSVSTGAAFF.

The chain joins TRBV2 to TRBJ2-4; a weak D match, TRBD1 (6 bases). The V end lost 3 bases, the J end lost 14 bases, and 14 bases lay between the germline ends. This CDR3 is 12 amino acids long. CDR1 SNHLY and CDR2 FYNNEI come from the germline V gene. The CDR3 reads CASSDGDMGEYF. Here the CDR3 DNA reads TGTGCCAGCAGTGATGGGGACATGGGAGAGTACTTC.

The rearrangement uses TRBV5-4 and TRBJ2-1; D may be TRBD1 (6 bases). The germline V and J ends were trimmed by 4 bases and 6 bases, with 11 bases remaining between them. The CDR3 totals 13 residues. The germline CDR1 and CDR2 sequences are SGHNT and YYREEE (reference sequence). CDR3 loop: CASSPDRRNEQFF. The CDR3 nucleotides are TGTGCCAGCAGCCCGGACAGACGCAATGAGCAGTTCTTC. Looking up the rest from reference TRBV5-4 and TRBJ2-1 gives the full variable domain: ETGVTQSPTHLIKTRGQQVTLRCSSQSGHNTVSWYQQALGQGPQFIFQYYREEENGRGNFPPRFSGLQFPNYSSELNVNALELDDSALYLCASSPDRRNEQFFGPGTRLTVL.

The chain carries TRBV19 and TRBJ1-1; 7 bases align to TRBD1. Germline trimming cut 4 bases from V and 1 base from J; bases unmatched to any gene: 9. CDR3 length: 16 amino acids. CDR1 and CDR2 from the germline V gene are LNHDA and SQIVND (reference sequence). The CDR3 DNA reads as TGTGCCAGTAGTACATACGCAGGGGGGCGGAACACTGAAGCTTTCTTT. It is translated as CASSTYAGGRNTEAFF. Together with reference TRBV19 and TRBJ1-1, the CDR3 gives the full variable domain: DGGITQSPKYLFRKEGQNVTLSCEQNLNHDAMYWYRQDPGQGLRLIYYSQIVNDFQKGDIAEGYSVSREKKESFPLTVTSAQKNPTAFYLCASSTYAGGRNTEAFFGQGTRLTVV.

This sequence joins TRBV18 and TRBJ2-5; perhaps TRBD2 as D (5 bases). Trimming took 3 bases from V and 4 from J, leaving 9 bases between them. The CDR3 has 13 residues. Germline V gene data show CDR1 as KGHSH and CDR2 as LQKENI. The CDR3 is CASSPRAGETQYF. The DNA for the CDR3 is TGTGCCAGCTCACCGAGGGCTGGAGAGACCCAGTACTTC.

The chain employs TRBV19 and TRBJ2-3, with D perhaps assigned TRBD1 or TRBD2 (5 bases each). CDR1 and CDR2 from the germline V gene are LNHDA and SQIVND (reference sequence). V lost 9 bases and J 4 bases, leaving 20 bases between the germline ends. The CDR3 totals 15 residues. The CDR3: CASSSSTGSADTQYF. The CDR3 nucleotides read TGTGCCAGCTCTAGCAGTACAGGTTCTGCAGATACGCAGTATTTT.

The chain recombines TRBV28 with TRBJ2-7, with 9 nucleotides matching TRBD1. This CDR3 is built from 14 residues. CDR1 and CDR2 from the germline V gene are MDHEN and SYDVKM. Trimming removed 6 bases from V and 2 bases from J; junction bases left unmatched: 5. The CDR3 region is CASSPTGGTYEQYF. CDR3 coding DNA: TGTGCCAGCAGCCCGACAGGGGGGACCTACGAGCAGTACTTC.

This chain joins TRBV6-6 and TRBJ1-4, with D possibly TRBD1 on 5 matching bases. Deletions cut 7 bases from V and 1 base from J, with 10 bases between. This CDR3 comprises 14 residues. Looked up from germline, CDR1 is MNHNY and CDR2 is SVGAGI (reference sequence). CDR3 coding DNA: TGTGCCAGCAATCAGGGAGTAACTAATGAAAAACTGTTTTTT. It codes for CASNQGVTNEKLFF.

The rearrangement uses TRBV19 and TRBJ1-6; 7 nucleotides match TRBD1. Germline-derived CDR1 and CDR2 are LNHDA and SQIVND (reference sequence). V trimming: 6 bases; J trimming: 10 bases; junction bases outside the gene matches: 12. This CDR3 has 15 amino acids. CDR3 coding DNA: TGTGCCAGTAGCCAGGGGGATGGGATTAAGTCACCCCTCCACTTT. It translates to CASSQGDGIKSPLHF. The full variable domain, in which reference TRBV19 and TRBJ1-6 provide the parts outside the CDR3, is DGGITQSPKYLFRKEGQNVTLSCEQNLNHDAMYWYRQDPGQGLRLIYYSQIVNDFQKGDIAEGYSVSREKKESFPLTVTSAQKNPTAFYLCASSQGDGIKSPLHFGNGTRLTVT.

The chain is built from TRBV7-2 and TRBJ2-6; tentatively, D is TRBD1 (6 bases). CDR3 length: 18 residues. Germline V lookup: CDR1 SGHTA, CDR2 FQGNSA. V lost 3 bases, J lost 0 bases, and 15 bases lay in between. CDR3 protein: CASSFTRTALSGANVLTF. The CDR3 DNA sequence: TGTGCCAGCAGCTTCACCCGGACAGCGCTCTCTGGGGCCAACGTCCTGACTTTC.

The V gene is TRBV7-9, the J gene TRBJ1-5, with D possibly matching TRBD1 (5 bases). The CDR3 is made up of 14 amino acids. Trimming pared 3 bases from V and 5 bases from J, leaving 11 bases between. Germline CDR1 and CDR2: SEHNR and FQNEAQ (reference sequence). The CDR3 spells CASSFPGTHQPQHF. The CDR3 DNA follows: TGTGCCAGCAGCTTTCCCGGGACCCATCAGCCCCAGCATTTT. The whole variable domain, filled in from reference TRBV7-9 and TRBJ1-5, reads DTGVSQNPRHKITKRGQNVTFRCDPISEHNRLYWYRQTLGQGPEFLTYFQNEAQLEKSRLLSDRFSAERPKGSFSTLEIQRTEQGDSAMYLCASSFPGTHQPQHFGDGTRLSIL.

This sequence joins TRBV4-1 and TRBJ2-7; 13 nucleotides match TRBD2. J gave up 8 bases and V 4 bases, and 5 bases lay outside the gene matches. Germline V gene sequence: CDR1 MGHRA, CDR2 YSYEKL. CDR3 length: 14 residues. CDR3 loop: CASSRGLAGAQQYF. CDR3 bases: TGCGCCAGCAGCCGAGGACTAGCGGGAGCCCAGCAGTACTTC.

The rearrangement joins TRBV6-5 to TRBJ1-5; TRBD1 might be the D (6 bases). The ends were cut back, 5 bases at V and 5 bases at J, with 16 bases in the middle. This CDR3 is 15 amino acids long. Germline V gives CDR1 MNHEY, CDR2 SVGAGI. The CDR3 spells CASSTVHGGHQPQHF. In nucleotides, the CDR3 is TGTGCCAGCAGTACTGTACATGGGGGCCATCAGCCCCAGCATTTT.